This TCR beta chain came from a study of neoadjuvant nivolumab and ipilimumab in lung cancer. Measured with immunoSEQ multiplex PCR; TCRdb has only the in-frame clones, and not every one. Among about 15,000 clones, around 77% were seen once, and the ten largest hold approximately 8%. This CDR3 comprises 16 residues. V dropped 2 bases and J dropped 11; count of bases not matched to a gene: 13. The V gene's germline CDR1 is MDHEN and CDR2 SYDVKM. The J gene is TRBJ1-4, the V gene TRBV28; 8 bases fit TRBD1. This receptor was obtained from an adult with non-small cell lung cancer. The sample was tumor tissue, taken after neoadjuvant nivolumab, alone or with ipilimumab, at or shortly before surgery. Here the CDR3 DNA reads TGTGCCAGCAGTTTAGACAGGGGCGGTGCCTTCGGCAAACTGTTTTTT. Protein sequence: CASSLDRGGAFGKLFF.